One and the same sample provided the 4 T cell receptor beta chains below, sequenced in a study of T-cell memory formation after mild COVID-19. TCRdb reprocessed the 5' RACE reads with MiXCR, giving one entry per CDR3 protein. The sample carries about 500,000 distinct CDR3 sequences, roughly 21% recorded once. Material: PBMCs or a T cell subset sorted from them (not recorded which). These receptors were collected from an adult woman who had mild COVID-19 (a few samples of this study predate the infection). Cell type and time point are not known.

This chain uses TRBV30 with TRBJ2-7; TRBD1 matches at 7 bases. Germline V CDR1 and CDR2: GTSNPN, SVGIG (reference sequence). The CDR3 length is 13 residues. V shed 0 bases, J shed 3 bases, and the junction held 2 bases outside the gene matches. The CDR3 protein is CAWSVGDSYEQYF. CDR3 DNA sequence: TGTGCCTGGAGTGTGGGGGACAGCTACGAGCAGTACTTC.

The V gene is TRBV7-2, the J gene TRBJ2-3; 15 bases fit TRBD2. The CDR3 runs to 18 residues. The J segment lost 3 bases and the V segment lost 5 bases, leaving 9 bases of the junction unmatched. CDR1 is SGHTA and CDR2 is FQGNSA in the germline V gene. CDR3 residues: CASSRRTSGGAQTDTQYF. CDR3 bases: TGTGCCAGCAGCCGACGGACTAGCGGGGGGGCTCAGACAGATACGCAGTATTTT.

The chain recombines TRBV3-1 with TRBJ1-2; D ambiguous. The CDR3 runs 14 residues. V was shortened by 0 bases and J by 6 bases, with 11 bases between the two germline ends. Per the germline V gene, CDR1 is LGHDT and CDR2 is YNNKEL (reference sequence). The CDR3 bases are TGTGCCAGCAGCCAAGATGATCTGACCGATGGCTACACCTTC. It is translated as CASSQDDLTDGYTF. Full variable domain (outside the CDR3, taken from reference TRBV3-1 and TRBJ1-2): DTAVSQTPKYLVTQMGNDKSIKCEQNLGHDTMYWYKQDSKKFLKIMFSYNNKELIINETVPNRFSPKSPDKAHLNLHINSLELGDSAVYFCASSQDDLTDGYTFGSGTRLTVV.

The CDR3 sequence is CASSTRRNTEAFF. The CDR3 DNA follows: TGTGCCAGCAGCACCCGACGGAACACTGAAGCTTTCTTT. This rearrangement joins TRBV7-2 to TRBJ1-1; D is ambiguous. This CDR3 has 13 amino acids. V was trimmed by 5 bases and J by 1 base, leaving 8 bases between them. Germline CDR1 SGHTA, CDR2 FQGNSA.